Reported below is one T cell receptor beta chain. The sample originates from a study of patients and donors after allogeneic stem cell transplantation. Each CDR3 protein gets one entry after TCRdb re-called the RT-PCR reads with MiXCR. The top ten hold around 6% of the sample, which has some 960,000 distinct CDR3 sequences, roughly 18% seen once. The germline V gene encodes CDR1 SGHTA and CDR2 FQGNSA. Trimming at V came to 6 bases and at J to 2 bases, leaving 6 bases not matched to a gene. CDR3 length: 15 residues. The clonotype originates from a human donor who was either an allogeneic HSCT recipient or a stem cell or donor lymphocyte infusion donor (not recorded which). It is not recorded whose cells these are; they may come from a transplant donor. The rearrangement links TRBV7-2 to TRBJ1-3; 8 bases are shared with TRBD1. The specimen was blood, either unsorted or a sorted T cell fraction (not recorded which). The CDR3 sequence: CASRIRGPAGNTIYF. DNA for the CDR3: TGTGCCAGCAGAATCAGGGGGCCCGCTGGAAACACCATATATTTT.